This paragraph covers one TCR beta chain sequence. TCRdb's table, derived via immunoSEQ multiplex PCR, lists solely in-frame clones and lacks some. Here the sample spans hundreds of thousands of clones, around 97% being singletons. Trimming took 5 bases from V and 5 from J, leaving 16 bases between them. CDR3 size: 14 residues. Looked up from germline, CDR1 is MNHNY and CDR2 is SVGAGI (reference sequence). The entry originates in a study of shared clonotypes between healthy human individuals. Sequenced input: naive CD4+ T cells sorted from blood. The subset was: CD45RA+ positively selected. The TCR sequence derives from a woman aged 25 to 39 in good health. The V and J genes are TRBV6-6 and TRBJ2-7; tentatively, D is TRBD1 or TRBD2 (7 bases each). CDR3 DNA sequence: TGTGCCAGCAGTCAGGACAGGCGGGGGCACGAGCAGTACTTC. Its protein product is CASSQDRRGHEQYF.